These T cell receptor beta chains were read from a single sample in a study of post-analysis software for immune sequencing data. TCRdb reprocessed the PCR reads with MiXCR, giving one entry per CDR3 protein. The data contain 350,000 to 500,000 distinct CDR3 sequences, 30% to 45% of them singletons. Specimen: blood. These receptors were collected from a girl aged 2-10 years with multiple sclerosis. Each CDR3 is given with its conserved first and last residue. The order of the fields is J gene, CDR3 length, clone size, D gene, V gene, CDR3 DNA, CDR3 protein. The D gene is left open where the match is weak. Clone size is shown for a subset of rows, as once, few, many or a class of expanded clone.

TRBJ2-7,13,-,TRBD1,TRBV10-3,TGTGCCATCAGGGGTCGGACAGGGGGCGAGCAGTACTTC,CAIRGRTGGEQYF
TRBJ2-5,12,few,-,TRBV20-1,TGCAGTGCTAAGGTGGATGCGGAGACCCAGTACTTC,CSAKVDAETQYF
TRBJ2-1,14,few,TRBD2,TRBV7-3,TGTGCCAGCAGCCACGGACTAGCTGCCAATGAGCAGTTCTTC,CASSHGLAANEQFF
TRBJ1-5,16,-,-,TRBV6-6,TGTGCCAGCAGTTATGACGAGGGATCGGGAGGGCAGCCCCAGCATTTT,CASSYDEGSGGQPQHF
TRBJ2-5,15,-,TRBD1,TRBV18,TGTGCCAGCTCACCGCGGACAGGGGAGGGAGAGACCCAGTACTTC,CASSPRTGEGETQYF
TRBJ1-2,12,-,-,TRBV25-1,TGTGCCAGCAGGAGACAGCTCTATGGCTACACCTTC,CASRRQLYGYTF
TRBJ1-5,15,few,TRBD1,TRBV20-1,TGCAGTGCTCATATGACAGGGGATCCCAATCAGCCCCAGCATTTT,CSAHMTGDPNQPQHF
TRBJ2-2,16,-,-,TRBV5-1,TGCGCCAGCAGCTTGGGTCAGGGAAGTAACCCCGGGGAGCTGTTTTTT,CASSLGQGSNPGELFF
TRBJ2-3,16,-,-,TRBV7-2,TGTGCCAGCAGCTTAAAGATGGGGGGAACGACAGATACGCAGTATTTT,CASSLKMGGTTDTQYF
TRBJ1-2,14,few,-,TRBV5-1,TGCGCCAGCAGCTTGGACGGGTCGGGGGGTGGCTACACCTTC,CASSLDGSGGGYTF
TRBJ1-2,13,-,TRBD1,TRBV7-9,TGTGCCAGCAGCACAGGGGGCGCCTATGGTTACACCTTC,CASSTGGAYGYTF
TRBJ2-7,13,-,-,TRBV9,TGTGCCAGCAGCGTAGGGGGATTCCACGAGCAGTACTTC,CASSVGGFHEQYF
TRBJ1-2,15,-,-,TRBV6-5,TGTGCCAGCAGGATCCAACAGGACTACGGCTATGGCTACACCTTC,CASRIQQDYGYGYTF
TRBJ1-5,14,-,-,TRBV3-1,TGTGCCAGCAGCCAAGACCAGGACAATCAGCCCCAGCATTTT,CASSQDQDNQPQHF
TRBJ1-2,15,few,TRBD1,TRBV7-3,TGTGCCAGCAGCTCCGGGACAGGGGCATCCTATGGCTACACCTTC,CASSSGTGASYGYTF
TRBJ2-5,13,few,-,TRBV5-1,TGCGCCAGCAGCTTGGCGGGCGGAGTAGAGCAGTACTTC,CASSLAGGVEQYF
TRBJ2-3,14,once,-,TRBV14,TGTGCCAGCAGCCAAGTCCTGGCCACAGATACGCAGTATTTT,CASSQVLATDTQYF
TRBJ2-7,12,-,-,TRBV15,TGTACCACCAGCAGAGCCGAAACGGAGCAGTACTTC,CTTSRAETEQYF
TRBJ1-2,13,-,-,TRBV5-1,TGCGCCAGCAGCTTGGAACCTTTTGGTGGCTACACCTTC,CASSLEPFGGYTF
TRBJ2-7,15,-,-,TRBV12-3/TRBV12-4,TGTGCCAGCAGTTCGACAGGATCCACCTCCCACGAGCAGTACTTC,CASSSTGSTSHEQYF
TRBJ2-1,14,-,-,TRBV5-6,TGTGCCACTTCGGGGGCCGTACCCGACAATGAGCAGTTCTTC,CATSGAVPDNEQFF
TRBJ1-4,16,-,-,TRBV28,TGTGCCAGCAGTTTCCTATTGAAGACAACTAATGAAAAACTGTTTTTT,CASSFLLKTTNEKLFF
TRBJ2-7,13,-,-,TRBV10-3,TGTGCCATCAGTTCCCCAGTAAGCTACGAGCAGTACTTC,CAISSPVSYEQYF
TRBJ2-3,12,-,-,TRBV20-1,TGCAGTGCTCAACAGGCCACAGATACGCAGTATTTT,CSAQQATDTQYF
TRBJ1-4,15,-,-,TRBV7-6,TGTGCCAGCAGCTTAGAACAGTTTGGGAATGAAAAACTGTTTTTT,CASSLEQFGNEKLFF
TRBJ2-3,11,-,-,TRBV24-1,TGTGCCACCAGTGAAATAGATACGCAGTATTTT,CATSEIDTQYF
TRBJ1-2,15,-,-,TRBV6-5,TGTGCCAGCAGTTACTCTGTCGGGGGTTCGGGAGGCTACACCTTC,CASSYSVGGSGGYTF
TRBJ2-5,13,-,-,TRBV6-6,TGTGCCAGCAGTTGGACAGCTTCGGAGACCCAGTACTTC,CASSWTASETQYF
TRBJ2-3,15,few,TRBD1,TRBV29-1,TGCAGCGTTATCCGGGACAGGGTAACAACAGATACGCAGTATTTT,CSVIRDRVTTDTQYF
TRBJ1-2,11,-,-,TRBV6-2/TRBV6-3,TGTGCCAGCAGTTACTCGTATGGCTACACCTTC,CASSYSYGYTF
TRBJ1-2,18,few,TRBD1,TRBV12-3/TRBV12-4,TGTGCCAGCAGTCTGATCTTCGTGACAGGGGTCATTAACTATGGCTACACCTTC,CASSLIFVTGVINYGYTF
TRBJ2-3,15,few,-,TRBV28,TGTGCCAGCAGTTTAGGGGCAGGGACCACAGATACGCAGTATTTT,CASSLGAGTTDTQYF
TRBJ2-1,15,-,-,TRBV7-6,TGTGCCAGCAGCTTAGATTGGCGCTCCTACAATGAGCAGTTCTTC,CASSLDWRSYNEQFF
TRBJ2-3,12,-,-,TRBV7-9,TGTGCCAGCAGCCTTCCGACAGATACGCAGTATTTT,CASSLPTDTQYF
TRBJ2-1,17,-,TRBD2,TRBV6-5,TGTGCCAGCAGTTACTCGATCCCTAGCGGGGTATACAATGAGCAGTTCTTC,CASSYSIPSGVYNEQFF
TRBJ2-1,15,few,-,TRBV6-5,TGTGCCAGCAGTACAACTGAGAGCTCCTACAATGAGCAGTTCTTC,CASSTTESSYNEQFF
TRBJ2-6,14,once,-,TRBV28,TGTGCCAGCAGTTTTGGGTTTGGGGCCAACGTCCTGACTTTC,CASSFGFGANVLTF
TRBJ1-2,14,-,-,TRBV15,TGTGCCACCAGCAGACCAGGGGCGCTCTATGGCTACACCTTC,CATSRPGALYGYTF
TRBJ2-7,13,-,-,TRBV6-5,TGTGCCTGCAAATGGGCGTCAGGGTACGAGCAGTACTTC,CACKWASGYEQYF
TRBJ1-2,13,-,-,TRBV28,TGTGCCAGCAGTTACCGCTTCGACTATGGCTACACCTTC,CASSYRFDYGYTF
TRBJ2-7,13,-,-,TRBV5-1,TGCGCCAGCAGCTTAAGGACACTGGACGAGCAGTACTTC,CASSLRTLDEQYF
TRBJ1-2,14,-,-,TRBV5-6,TGTGCCAGCAGCTTGGATGGCAGCCGCTATGGCTACACCTTC,CASSLDGSRYGYTF
TRBJ1-1,17,-,-,TRBV5-1,TGCGCCAGCAGCTTGGCTTCCCTTGGACAAAGGAACACTGAAGCTTTCTTT,CASSLASLGQRNTEAFF
TRBJ2-7,14,-,-,TRBV7-3,TGTGCCAGCAGCTCGGGACGGACCTCCTACGAGCAGTACTTC,CASSSGRTSYEQYF
TRBJ2-7,14,once,TRBD1,TRBV29-1,TGCAGCGTTGCACCGGGACAGGGCGAGTACGAGCAGTACTTC,CSVAPGQGEYEQYF
TRBJ2-1,16,-,-,TRBV5-1,TGCGCCAGCAGCTTGACCGGCAGCGAGGGGGTAGATGAGCAGTTCTTC,CASSLTGSEGVDEQFF
TRBJ2-7,13,-,-,TRBV4-1,TGCGCCAGCAGTGGACAAGAGGCCTACGAGCAGTACTTC,CASSGQEAYEQYF
TRBJ2-2,17,once,-,TRBV3-1,TGTGCCAGCAGCCAAGCCTGGTATAACCCAAACACCGGGGAGCTGTTTTTT,CASSQAWYNPNTGELFF
TRBJ1-2,13,few,-,TRBV7-3,TGTGCCAGCAGCAACGTTCCGGGAAGGGGCTACACCTTC,CASSNVPGRGYTF
TRBJ2-3,17,-,-,TRBV7-3,TGTGCCAGCAGCTTAACGAACATGTTCCTAGGGGGGGATACGCAGTATTTT,CASSLTNMFLGGDTQYF
TRBJ2-7,17,-,TRBD2,TRBV12-3/TRBV12-4,TGTACCAGTACTTTGGGAGGGACTAGTGGGTTCTCCTACGAGCAGTACTTC,CTSTLGGTSGFSYEQYF
TRBJ1-2,15,few,TRBD1,TRBV28,TGTGCCAGCAGCCGTCGCGGGACAGGGAACTATGGCTACACCTTC,CASSRRGTGNYGYTF
TRBJ2-3,17,-,-,TRBV3-1,TGTGCCAGCAGCCAGGATATCGGGGGGCCAGACACAGATACGCAGTATTTT,CASSQDIGGPDTDTQYF
TRBJ2-1,15,few,-,TRBV9,TGTGCCAGCAGCGGAATTGCCCTAGGGTACAATGAGCAGTTCTTC,CASSGIALGYNEQFF
TRBJ1-5,15,many,-,TRBV27,TGTGCCAGCAGTTCTCACTCGGGTCTTAATCAGCCCCAGCATTTT,CASSSHSGLNQPQHF